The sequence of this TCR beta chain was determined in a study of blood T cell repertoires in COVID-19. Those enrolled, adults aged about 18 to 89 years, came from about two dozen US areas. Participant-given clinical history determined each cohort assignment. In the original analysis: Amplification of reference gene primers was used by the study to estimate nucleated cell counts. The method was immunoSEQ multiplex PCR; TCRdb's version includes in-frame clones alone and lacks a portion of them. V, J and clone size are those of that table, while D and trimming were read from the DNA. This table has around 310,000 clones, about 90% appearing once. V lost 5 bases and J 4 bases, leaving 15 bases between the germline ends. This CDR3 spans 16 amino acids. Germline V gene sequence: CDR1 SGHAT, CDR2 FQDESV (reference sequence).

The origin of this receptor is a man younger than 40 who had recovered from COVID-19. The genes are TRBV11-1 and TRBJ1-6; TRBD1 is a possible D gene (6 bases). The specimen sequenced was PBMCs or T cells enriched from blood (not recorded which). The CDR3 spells CASSHDRIEYNSPLHF. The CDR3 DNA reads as TGTGCCAGCAGCCATGACAGGATCGAGTATAATTCACCCCTCCACTTT.